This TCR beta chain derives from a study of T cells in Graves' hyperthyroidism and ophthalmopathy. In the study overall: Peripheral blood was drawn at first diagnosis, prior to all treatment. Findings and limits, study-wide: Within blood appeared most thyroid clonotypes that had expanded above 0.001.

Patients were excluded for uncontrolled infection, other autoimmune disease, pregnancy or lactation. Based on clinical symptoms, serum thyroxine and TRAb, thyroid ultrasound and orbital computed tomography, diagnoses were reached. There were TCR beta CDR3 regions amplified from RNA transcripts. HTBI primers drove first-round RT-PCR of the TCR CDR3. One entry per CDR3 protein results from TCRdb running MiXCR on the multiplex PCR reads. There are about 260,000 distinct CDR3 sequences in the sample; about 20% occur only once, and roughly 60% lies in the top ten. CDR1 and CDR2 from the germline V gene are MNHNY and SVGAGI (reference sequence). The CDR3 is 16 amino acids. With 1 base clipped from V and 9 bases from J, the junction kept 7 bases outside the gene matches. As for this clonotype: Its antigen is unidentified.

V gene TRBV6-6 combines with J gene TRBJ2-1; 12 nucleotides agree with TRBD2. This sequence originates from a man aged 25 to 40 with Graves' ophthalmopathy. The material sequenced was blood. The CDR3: CASSYWTSGTGSEQFF. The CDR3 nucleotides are TGTGCCAGCAGTTACTGGACTAGCGGGACGGGAAGTGAGCAGTTCTTC.